One sample yielded the 22 T cell receptor beta chains listed below, sequenced in a study of blood T cell repertoires in COVID-19. The repertoire was sequenced with immunoSEQ multiplex PCR; TCRdb's copy has only in-frame clones and lacks some. The sample has roughly 200,000 clones, around 79% seen once. The specimen was peripheral blood. These receptors were collected from a man aged 50 or older who had recovered from COVID-19.

The V gene is TRBV12-3 or TRBV12-4, the J gene TRBJ2-1, with 8 bases fitting TRBD2. This CDR3 contains 13 residues. V trimming: 3 bases; J trimming: 10 bases; junction bases outside the gene matches: 5. The CDR3 bases are TGTGCCAGCAGTTTGGGTCTAGCGGGCGAGCAGTTCTTC. Translated, it gives CASSLGLAGEQFF.

This clone was counted ten times or more. The J gene is TRBJ2-1, the V gene TRBV10-3, with D possibly TRBD1 on 5 matching bases. In germline, CDR1 is ENHRY, CDR2 SYGVKD. With 2 bases removed from V and 0 bases from J, the gap between germline ends came to 11 bases. This CDR3 spans 16 amino acids. Written as DNA, the CDR3 is TGTGCCATCAGTGAGGGACAATTACGCTCCTACAATGAGCAGTTCTTC. Amino acids: CAISEGQLRSYNEQFF.

J is TRBJ2-1 and V is TRBV11-3; TRBD2 might be the D (6 bases). V lost 2 bases to trimming and J lost 4 bases, with 12 bases between them. CDR1 is SGHNT and CDR2 is YENEEA in the germline V gene. The CDR3 runs to 15 residues. The chain's CDR3 is CASSLFSGLYNEQFF. In DNA form, the CDR3 reads TGTGCCAGCAGCTTATTTAGCGGTTTATACAATGAGCAGTTCTTC.

This rearrangement joins TRBV28 to TRBJ2-5; weak D call: TRBD2 (5 bases). Germline V gene lookup returns CDR1 MDHEN and CDR2 SYDVKM. The CDR3 consists of 15 residues. Trimming stripped 2 bases from V and 5 bases from J, with 15 bases between. The CDR3 DNA follows: TGTGCCAGCAGTTTAGTCCTCGGGTCGGGGGAGACCCAGTACTTC. It yields the protein CASSLVLGSGETQYF.

The rearrangement joins TRBV30 to TRBJ2-5; 8 nucleotides line up with TRBD2. CDR1 and CDR2 (germline): GTSNPN, SVGIG (reference sequence). The CDR3 covers 13 residues. The ends lost 8 bases at V and 4 bases at J; junction bases unmatched: 9. CDR3 amino acids: CAAGGVGRETQYF. The CDR3 DNA is TGTGCCGCCGGGGGGGTGGGGAGAGAGACCCAGTACTTC.

The chain combines TRBV12-5 with TRBJ2-1, with D tentatively TRBD1 (6 bases). CDR1 is LGHNT, CDR2 FRNRAP, per germline. V was cut by 4 bases and J by 5 bases, with 12 bases left in between. The CDR3 consists of 14 residues. The CDR3 DNA sequence: TGTGCTAGTGGTTCCGACAGGCGAAACAATGAGCAGTTCTTC. Translating it yields CASGSDRRNNEQFF.

The V gene is TRBV7-6, the J gene TRBJ2-1, with D possibly matching TRBD1 (6 bases). CDR3 length equals 15 residues. Germline V gene data show CDR1 as SGHVS and CDR2 as FNYEAQ. Trimming took 5 bases from V and 0 from J, leaving 11 bases between them. Here the CDR3 reads CASSQGRSSYNEQFF. CDR3 bases: TGTGCCAGCAGCCAGGGGCGGAGCTCCTACAATGAGCAGTTCTTC.

The chain couples TRBV18 to TRBJ2-7, with TRBD2 identical over 10 bases. CDR1 is KGHSH and CDR2 is LQKENI in the germline V gene. This CDR3 is 18 amino acids long. J was trimmed by 0 bases and V by 3 bases; bases with no gene match: 11. The CDR3 DNA sequence: TGTGCCAGCTCACCTTTAACTAGCGGGACTCACCGCTCCTACGAGCAGTACTTC. It translates to CASSPLTSGTHRSYEQYF.

The chain couples TRBV6-5 to TRBJ2-3; TRBD1 might be the D (5 bases). The V gene lost 0 bases and the J gene lost 6 bases, with 7 bases spanning the gap. Germline V CDR1 and CDR2: MNHEY, SVGAGI. The CDR3 is 13 residues long. CDR3 loop: CASSYSGPDTQYF. DNA for the CDR3: TGTGCCAGCAGTTACTCGGGGCCGGATACGCAGTATTTT.

This clone was detected once. The genes are TRBV28 and TRBJ1-2; weak D call: TRBD1 (6 bases). Germline lookup yields CDR1 MDHEN and CDR2 SYDVKM. CDR3 length: 15 residues. Trimming shortened V by 2 bases and J by 6 bases, and 16 bases separated the two germline ends. The CDR3 DNA reads as TGTGCCAGCAGTTTAAATCTCGGACAGACCCATGGCTACACCTTC. Protein sequence: CASSLNLGQTHGYTF.

Comment on this clone: Sequence at one end of the junction differs from germline and may be a read error. The V and J genes are TRBV10-3 and TRBJ2-1, with 11 nucleotides matching TRBD1. Looked up from germline, CDR1 is ENHRY and CDR2 is SYGVKD. This CDR3 is 15 amino acids long. CDR3 protein: CAIRESGQGAGEQFF. DNA of the CDR3: TGTGCCATCAGAGAGTCCGGACAGGGGGCTGGTGAGCAGTTCTTC.

The chain has TRBV6-5 and TRBJ2-7; D unresolved. This CDR3 has 14 amino acids. V lost 7 bases and J 3 bases, leaving 16 bases between the germline ends. Germline V gene lookup returns CDR1 MNHEY and CDR2 SVGAGI. Here the CDR3 DNA reads TGTGCCAGCACCCGCGGCTCTCAATACTACGAGCAGTACTTC. Its protein product is CASTRGSQYYEQYF.

V and J are TRBV29-1 and TRBJ1-3; D unresolved. The germline V gene encodes CDR1 SQVTM and CDR2 ANQGSEA. Trimming shortened V by 7 bases and J by 0 bases, and 13 bases separated the two germline ends. The CDR3 is made up of 14 amino acids. The CDR3 bases are TGCAGCGCAAAGCACCCTTCCTCTGGAAACACCATATATTTT. Amino acid sequence: CSAKHPSSGNTIYF.

The chain links TRBV7-9 to TRBJ2-7, with 7 bases matching TRBD2. J was trimmed by 3 bases and V by 1 base; bases with no gene match: 9. The CDR3 is 16 amino acids. The V gene's germline CDR1 is SEHNR and CDR2 FQNEAQ (reference sequence). CDR3 sequence (DNA): TGTGCCAGCAGCTTAGAACGGGCGGGAGCGGTCTACGAGCAGTACTTC. It is translated as CASSLERAGAVYEQYF.

V and J are TRBV19 and TRBJ1-2, with D maybe TRBD1 (5 bases). Trimming stripped 6 bases from V and 4 bases from J, with 21 bases between. CDR3 length: 16 amino acids. Germline lookup yields CDR1 LNHDA and CDR2 SQIVND (reference sequence). CDR3 protein: CASSPVRAIVGYGYTF. For the CDR3, the DNA is TGTGCCAGTAGCCCAGTCAGGGCGATAGTTGGCTATGGCTACACCTTC.

The J gene is TRBJ2-1, the V gene TRBV28; no definite D call. The ends were cut back, 4 bases at V and 5 bases at J, with 15 bases in the middle. This CDR3 contains 15 residues. Germline assignment: CDR1 MDHEN and CDR2 SYDVKM. In DNA form, the CDR3 reads TGTGCCAGCAGTTCCTACGCTACTTTTCACAATGAGCAGTTCTTC. Encoded protein: CASSSYATFHNEQFF. The variable domain in full, with the rest retrieved from reference TRBV28 and TRBJ2-1, is DVKVTQSSRYLVKRTGEKVFLECVQDMDHENMFWYRQDPGLGLRLIYFSYDVKMKEKGDIPEGYSVSREKKERFSLILESASTNQTSMYLCASSSYATFHNEQFFGPGTRLTVL.

This chain uses TRBV10-3 with TRBJ2-1, with 8 nucleotides matching TRBD2. The V and J ends lost 11 bases and 6 bases, in that order; junction bases with no gene match: 12. CDR1 and CDR2 (germline): ENHRY, SYGVKD. The CDR3 is made up of 14 amino acids. The CDR3 region is CASSQRENSNEQFF. The CDR3 DNA is TGTGCCTCTTCTCAGCGGGAGAATTCCAATGAGCAGTTCTTC.

This clone has only a few counts. The rearrangement links TRBV29-1 to TRBJ2-3, with a tentative D call TRBD1 (6 bases). Between the trimmed V and J ends, which lost 5 bases and 9 bases, there was a span of 21 bases. Germline-derived CDR1 and CDR2 are SQVTM and ANQGSEA. This CDR3 comprises 14 residues. The CDR3 spells CSVPTRGGGRTQYF. CDR3 coding DNA: TGCAGCGTTCCTACCCGGGGTGGGGGCAGGACGCAGTATTTT.

The chain carries TRBV5-7 and TRBJ1-3, with D unresolved. TRBV5-7 has ORF status, its function being uncertain. V lost 4 bases to trimming and J lost 0 bases, with 23 bases between them. There are 19 residues in the CDR3. In DNA, the CDR3 is TGTGCCAGCAGCACCCCGACACAAAAATCATCGAGCTCTGGAAACACCATATATTTT. This encodes CASSTPTQKSSSSGNTIYF.

The gene calls are TRBV6-1 and TRBJ2-5, with 9 bases fitting TRBD2. This CDR3 comprises 15 residues. The V and J ends lost 2 bases and 0 bases, in that order; junction bases with no gene match: 1. CDR1 is MNHNS, CDR2 SASEGT, per germline. DNA of the CDR3: TGTGCCAGCAGTGAATCTAGCGGGGACCAAGAGACCCAGTACTTC. It encodes CASSESSGDQETQYF.

The chain links TRBV4-1 to TRBJ2-3, with D unclear. Germline CDR1 MGHRA, CDR2 YSYEKL. V was cut by 0 bases and J by 1 base, with 11 bases left in between. This CDR3 has 16 amino acids. Written as DNA, the CDR3 is TGCGCCAGCAGCCAAGAGCTTTTTAGAGGCACAGATACGCAGTATTTT. It specifies CASSQELFRGTDTQYF.

This clone was detected a few times. The V call is TRBV6-5, the J call TRBJ1-2; the match to TRBD1 covers 9 bases. J was trimmed by 8 bases and V by 6 bases; bases with no gene match: 10. This CDR3 is 14 amino acids long. Germline lookup yields CDR1 MNHEY and CDR2 SVGAGI. The CDR3 nucleotides read TGTGCCAGCAGCCACCCCGGGACAGGGTTGGGCTACACCTTC. Encoded protein: CASSHPGTGLGYTF.